This T cell receptor (beta chain) was identified in a study of response to subunit inactivated influenza vaccine. The germline V gene encodes CDR1 SGHAT and CDR2 FQNNGV. This CDR3 is built from 15 residues. V was pared by 4 bases and J by 4 bases, with 9 bases of the junction left unmatched. Via MiXCR, TCRdb re-called the RT-PCR reads, giving one row per CDR3 protein. Seen here are 300,000 to 350,000 distinct CDR3 sequences, about a fifth observed once, and the top ten hold about 10%. This chain joins TRBV11-2 and TRBJ1-2, with 7 bases identical to TRBD1. The receptor was isolated from a man between 50 and 75 years old who received an inactivated influenza vaccine. Sequencing used PBMCs from blood, obtained less than 22 months after vaccination. The CDR3 nucleotides are TGTGCCAGCAGCTCTCGGACAGGAGCCATCTATGGCTACACCTTC. Translating it yields CASSSRTGAIYGYTF.